This T cell receptor (beta chain) was observed in a study of blood T cells in healthy people across ages. Study observations and caveats: Changes seen in expanded clonotypes were possibly confounded by donor CMV status left unknown.

PBMCs, at least 6 million per sample, were isolated. Primers used in a second PCR of about 6 to 11 cycles were a sample-barcoded 5' primer and a J-beta primer mix. Each CDR3 protein is one row after TCRdb ran MiXCR on the 5' RACE reads. This table has 900,000 to 950,000 distinct CDR3 sequences, 25% to 35% appearing once. The CDR3 spans 16 residues. After removal of 0 bases from V and 0 bases from J, the junction contained 2 bases not matched to a gene. CDR1 and CDR2 from the germline V gene are SGDLS and YYNGEE. Only a few counts were recorded for this clonotype. Its antigen remains unidentified. The same sample was also used in a study of T cells of mothers and their children. That report notes: Second-PCR primer M1S introduced sample barcodes and 2-4 random nucleotides.

The sample comprised blood. The rearrangement links TRBV9 to TRBJ2-1; 8 bases line up with TRBD2. This receptor was taken from a woman in her thirties or forties in good health. The CDR3: CASSVAAGGSYNEQFF. The CDR3 DNA follows: TGTGCCAGCAGCGTAGCTGCGGGGGGCTCCTACAATGAGCAGTTCTTC.